Only a few counts were recorded for the clone carrying this T cell receptor beta chain. This sample is drawn from a study of human T cells and chemical hapten exposure. Study overall: Patch tests put 0.01% DPC on the upper back, and the results were checked at 6 days.

The CDR3 has 14 amino acids. In germline, CDR1 is SGHTA, CDR2 FQGNSA. Trimming took off 5 bases at V and 1 base at J, with 11 bases between the two ends. TCRdb ran MiXCR on the RACE reads and lists one entry per CDR3 protein. The sample records a few hundred thousand distinct CDR3 sequences, over 6% being singletons. The time point is: patch test 2, 6 weeks after DPC sensitization. Specified treatment: therapeutic diphenylcyclopropenone sensitization with weekly scalp DPC. Researchers sampled blood before each patch test went on. The V and J genes are TRBV7-2 and TRBJ2-5, with D possibly being TRBD1 (6 bases). Sequencing used whole blood, obtained in connection with sensitization to the hapten diphenylcyclopropenone (DPC). The sequence came from a woman aged 18 to 35 with alopecia areata. Some clones in this sample may be carry-over from other donors' samples. CDR3 sequence reads: CASSPRQVQETQYF. The CDR3 DNA reads as TGTGCCAGCAGCCCCCGACAGGTCCAAGAGACCCAGTACTTC.